This T cell receptor beta chain originates from a study of control samples from healthy donors and cancer patients (dated by TCRdb to between 2020 and 2021). CDR1 and CDR2 were assigned from the germline V gene (reference sequence) as LGHDT and YNNKEL. The CDR3 measures 15 amino acids from cysteine to phenylalanine. Only CDR3 DNA is held: 45 bases, read in frame from base 1. V and J lose 0 bases and 0 bases, and a span of 6 bases separates them. On this clone: Its recognized antigen is unknown. No quality values exist for individual bases; no much larger clone is one base distant.

Libraries were constructed by the immunoSEQ multiplex PCR assay. TCRdb stores this immuneACCESS table with in-frame sequences only. Part of the clones is absent; in the studies checked, under half of the shortfall reflects unresolved V genes, and no reason is known for the rest. The sample profile shows more than 95,000 clones; over 80% of them were found once. Approximately 0.58% of the sample goes to the ten largest clones. This TCR was sampled from a man older than 75 with head and neck cancer. Sample: PBMCs. The chain employs TRBV3-1 (or the pseudogene TRBV3-2) and TRBJ1-3, with the D gene uncertain. The sequence in DNA is TGTGCCAGCAGCCAAGATCGGAGCTCTGGAAACACCATATATTTT. It translates to CASSQDRSSGNTIYF.